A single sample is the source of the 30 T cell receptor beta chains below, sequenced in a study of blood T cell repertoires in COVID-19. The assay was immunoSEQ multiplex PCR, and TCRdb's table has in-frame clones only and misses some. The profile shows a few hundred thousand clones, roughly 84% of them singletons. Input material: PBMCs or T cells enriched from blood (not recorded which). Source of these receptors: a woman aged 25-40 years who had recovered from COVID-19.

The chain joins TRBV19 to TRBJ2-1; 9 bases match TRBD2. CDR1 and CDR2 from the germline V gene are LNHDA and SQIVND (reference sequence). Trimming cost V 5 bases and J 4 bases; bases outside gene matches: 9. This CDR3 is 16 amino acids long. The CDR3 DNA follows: TGTGCCAGTAGTCCCCTTGAGCGGGGGGATTACAATGAGCAGTTCTTC. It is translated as CASSPLERGDYNEQFF.

The CDR3 is CASSDRDRDYEQYF. For the CDR3, the DNA is TGTGCCAGCAGCGACCGGGACAGGGACTACGAGCAGTACTTC. The V gene is TRBV13, the J gene TRBJ2-7, with 9 bases aligning to TRBD1. There are 14 residues in the CDR3. V lost 5 bases, J lost 3 bases, and 5 bases stayed unmatched. Germline values: CDR1 PRHDT, CDR2 FYEKMQ (reference sequence).

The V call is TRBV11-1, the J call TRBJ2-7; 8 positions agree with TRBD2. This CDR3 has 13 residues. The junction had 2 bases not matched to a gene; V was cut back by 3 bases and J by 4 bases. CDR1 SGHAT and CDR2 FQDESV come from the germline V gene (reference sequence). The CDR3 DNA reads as TGTGCCAGCAGCTTGGCTAGCGGGTACGAGCAGTACTTC. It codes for CASSLASGYEQYF.

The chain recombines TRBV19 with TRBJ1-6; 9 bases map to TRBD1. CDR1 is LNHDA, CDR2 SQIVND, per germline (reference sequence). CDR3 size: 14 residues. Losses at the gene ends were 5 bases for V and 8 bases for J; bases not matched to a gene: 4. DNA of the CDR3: TGTGCCAGTAGTCAAACAGGGGGCGATTCACCCCTCCACTTT. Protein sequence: CASSQTGGDSPLHF.

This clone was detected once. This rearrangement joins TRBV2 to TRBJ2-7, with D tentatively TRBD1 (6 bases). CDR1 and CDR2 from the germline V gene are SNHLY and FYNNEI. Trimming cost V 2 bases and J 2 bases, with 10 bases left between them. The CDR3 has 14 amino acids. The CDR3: CASSETGWAYEQYF. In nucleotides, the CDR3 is TGTGCCAGCAGTGAAACAGGGTGGGCCTACGAGCAGTACTTC.

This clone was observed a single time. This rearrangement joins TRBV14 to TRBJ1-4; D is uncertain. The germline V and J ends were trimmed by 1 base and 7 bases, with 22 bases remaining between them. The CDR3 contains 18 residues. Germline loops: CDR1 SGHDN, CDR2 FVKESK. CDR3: CASSQVSLSGGKTEKLFF. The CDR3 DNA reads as TGTGCCAGCAGCCAAGTTTCCCTGTCCGGAGGGAAGACTGAAAAACTGTTTTTT.

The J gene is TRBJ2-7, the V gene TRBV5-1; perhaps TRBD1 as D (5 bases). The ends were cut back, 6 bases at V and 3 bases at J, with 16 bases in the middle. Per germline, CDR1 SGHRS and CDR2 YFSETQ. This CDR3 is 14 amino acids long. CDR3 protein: CASKSEDTYYEQYF. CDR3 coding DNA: TGCGCCAGCAAGTCCGAGGACACTTACTACGAGCAGTACTTC.

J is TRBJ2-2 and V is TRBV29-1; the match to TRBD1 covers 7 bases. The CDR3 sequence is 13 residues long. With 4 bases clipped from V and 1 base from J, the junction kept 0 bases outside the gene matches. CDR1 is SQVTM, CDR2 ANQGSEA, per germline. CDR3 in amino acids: CSVGDRNTGELFF. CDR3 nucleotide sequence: TGCAGCGTTGGGGACAGGAACACCGGGGAGCTGTTTTTT.

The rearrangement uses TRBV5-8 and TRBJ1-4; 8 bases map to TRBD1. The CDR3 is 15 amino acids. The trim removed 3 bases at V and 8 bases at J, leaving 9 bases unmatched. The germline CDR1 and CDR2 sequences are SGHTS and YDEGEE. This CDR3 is CASSYAGGRGEKLFF. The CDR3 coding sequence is TGTGCCAGCAGCTACGCAGGGGGCCGTGGGGAAAAACTGTTTTTT.

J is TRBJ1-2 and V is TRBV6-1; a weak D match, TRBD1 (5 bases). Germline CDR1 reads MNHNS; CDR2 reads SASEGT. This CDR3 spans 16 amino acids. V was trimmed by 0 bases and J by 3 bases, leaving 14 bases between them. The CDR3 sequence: CASSEALAGLYYGYTF. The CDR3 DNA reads TGTGCCAGCAGTGAAGCGCTAGCGGGGCTATACTATGGCTACACCTTC.

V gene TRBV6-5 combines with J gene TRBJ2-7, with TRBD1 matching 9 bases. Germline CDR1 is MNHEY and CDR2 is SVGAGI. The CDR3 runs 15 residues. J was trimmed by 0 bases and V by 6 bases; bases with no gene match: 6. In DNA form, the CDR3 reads TGTGCCAGCAGGGTTTTGACAGGGGGCTCCTACGAGCAGTACTTC. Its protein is CASRVLTGGSYEQYF.

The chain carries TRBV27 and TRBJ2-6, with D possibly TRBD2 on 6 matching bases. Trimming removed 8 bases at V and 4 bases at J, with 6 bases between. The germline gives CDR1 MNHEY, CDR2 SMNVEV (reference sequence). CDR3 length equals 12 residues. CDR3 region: CASLAGANVLTF. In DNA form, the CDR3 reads TGTGCCAGCCTAGCGGGGGCCAACGTCCTGACTTTC. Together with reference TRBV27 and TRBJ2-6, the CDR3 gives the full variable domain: EAQVTQNPRYLITVTGKKLTVTCSQNMNHEYMSWYRQDPGLGLRQIYYSMNVEVTDKGDVPEGYKVSRKEKRNFPLILESPSPNQTSLYFCASLAGANVLTFGAGSRLTVL.

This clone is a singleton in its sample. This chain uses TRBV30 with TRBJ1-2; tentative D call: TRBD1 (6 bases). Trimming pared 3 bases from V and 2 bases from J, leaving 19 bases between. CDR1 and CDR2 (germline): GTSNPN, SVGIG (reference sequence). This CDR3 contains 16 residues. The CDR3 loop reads CAWSPYPIDRNYGYTF. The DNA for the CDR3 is TGTGCCTGGAGCCCCTACCCAATCGACAGGAACTATGGCTACACCTTC.

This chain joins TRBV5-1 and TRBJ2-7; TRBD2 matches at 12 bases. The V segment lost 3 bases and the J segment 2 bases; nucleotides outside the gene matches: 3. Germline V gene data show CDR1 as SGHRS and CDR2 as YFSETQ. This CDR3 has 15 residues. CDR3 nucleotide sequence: TGCGCCAGCAGCTGGACTAGCGGGGAACCCTACGAGCAGTACTTC. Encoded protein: CASSWTSGEPYEQYF.

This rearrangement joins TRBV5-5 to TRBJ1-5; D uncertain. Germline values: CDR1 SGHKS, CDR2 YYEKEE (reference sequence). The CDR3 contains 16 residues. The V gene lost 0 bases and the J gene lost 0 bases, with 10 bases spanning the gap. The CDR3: CASSLVADHSNQPQHF. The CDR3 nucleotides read TGTGCCAGCAGCTTGGTGGCAGATCATAGCAATCAGCCCCAGCATTTT.

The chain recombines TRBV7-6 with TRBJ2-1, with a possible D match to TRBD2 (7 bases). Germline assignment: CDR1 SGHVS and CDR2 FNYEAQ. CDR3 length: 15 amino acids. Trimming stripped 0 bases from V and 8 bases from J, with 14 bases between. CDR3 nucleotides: TGTGCCAGCAGCTTAGCCCCAGGGAGGGGGGATGAGCAGTTCTTC. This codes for CASSLAPGRGDEQFF.

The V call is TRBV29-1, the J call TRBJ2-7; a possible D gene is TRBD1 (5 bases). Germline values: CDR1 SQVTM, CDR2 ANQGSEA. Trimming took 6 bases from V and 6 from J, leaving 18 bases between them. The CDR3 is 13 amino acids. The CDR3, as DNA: TGCAGCGTCAGCGTTCCAGGGCCTGGCGAGCAGTACTTC. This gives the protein CSVSVPGPGEQYF.

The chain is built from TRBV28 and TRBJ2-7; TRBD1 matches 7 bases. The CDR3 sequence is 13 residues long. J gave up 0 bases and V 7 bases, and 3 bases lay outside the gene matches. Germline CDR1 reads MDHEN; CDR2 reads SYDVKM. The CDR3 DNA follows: TGTGCCAGCACCCGGGACAGCTCCTACGAGCAGTACTTC. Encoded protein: CASTRDSSYEQYF.

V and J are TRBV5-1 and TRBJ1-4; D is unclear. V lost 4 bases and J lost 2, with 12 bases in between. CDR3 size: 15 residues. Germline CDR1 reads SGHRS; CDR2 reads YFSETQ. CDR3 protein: CASSRLESTNEKLFF. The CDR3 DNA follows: TGCGCCAGCAGCAGATTGGAGTCGACTAATGAAAAACTGTTTTTT.

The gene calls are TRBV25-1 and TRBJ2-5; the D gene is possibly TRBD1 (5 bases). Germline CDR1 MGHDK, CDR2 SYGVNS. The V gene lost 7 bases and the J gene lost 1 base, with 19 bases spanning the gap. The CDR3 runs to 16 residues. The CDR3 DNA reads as TGTGCCAGCACCCTGATACTGCAGGGCGCCCAAGAGACCCAGTACTTC. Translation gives CASTLILQGAQETQYF. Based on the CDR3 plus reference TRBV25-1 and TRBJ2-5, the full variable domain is EADIYQTPRYLVIGTGKKITLECSQTMGHDKMYWYQQDPGMELHLIHYSYGVNSTEKGDLSSESTVSRIRTEHFPLTLESARPSHTSQYLCASTLILQGAQETQYFGPGTRLLVL.

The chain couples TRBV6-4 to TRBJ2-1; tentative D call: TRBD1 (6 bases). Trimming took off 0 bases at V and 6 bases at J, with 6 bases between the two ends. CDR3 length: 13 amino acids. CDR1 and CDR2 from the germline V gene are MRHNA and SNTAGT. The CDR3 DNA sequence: TGTGCCAGCAGTGACTCAGGGGGCAATGAGCAGTTCTTC. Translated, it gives CASSDSGGNEQFF.

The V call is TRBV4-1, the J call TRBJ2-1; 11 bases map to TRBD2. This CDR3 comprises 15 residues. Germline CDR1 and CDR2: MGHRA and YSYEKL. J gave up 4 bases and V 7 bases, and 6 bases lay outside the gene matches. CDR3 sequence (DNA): TGCGCCAGCACCAGAATAGCGGGAGGGTACAATGAGCAGTTCTTC. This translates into CASTRIAGGYNEQFF.

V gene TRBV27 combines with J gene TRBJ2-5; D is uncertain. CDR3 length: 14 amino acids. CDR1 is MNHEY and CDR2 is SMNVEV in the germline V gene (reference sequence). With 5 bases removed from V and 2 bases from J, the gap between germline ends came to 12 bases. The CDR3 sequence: CASSPKSAQETQYF. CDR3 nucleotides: TGTGCCAGCAGTCCCAAGAGCGCACAAGAGACCCAGTACTTC.

The CDR3, as DNA: TGTGCCAGCAGTTTGGACATCCCGGGTGGAGCCCAGCATTTT. Its translation is CASSLDIPGGAQHF. The rearrangement uses TRBV2 and TRBJ1-5, with D perhaps TRBD1 (5 bases). This CDR3 has 14 amino acids. The germline V gene has CDR1 SNHLY and CDR2 FYNNEI. Trimming stripped 5 bases from V and 11 bases from J, with 19 bases between.

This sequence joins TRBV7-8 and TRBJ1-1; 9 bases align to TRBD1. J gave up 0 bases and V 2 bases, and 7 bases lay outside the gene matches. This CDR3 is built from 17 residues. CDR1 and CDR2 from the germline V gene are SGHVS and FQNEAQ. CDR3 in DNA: TGTGCCAGCAGCTTACCAGGGACAGGGTACTTGAACACTGAAGCTTTCTTT. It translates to CASSLPGTGYLNTEAFF.

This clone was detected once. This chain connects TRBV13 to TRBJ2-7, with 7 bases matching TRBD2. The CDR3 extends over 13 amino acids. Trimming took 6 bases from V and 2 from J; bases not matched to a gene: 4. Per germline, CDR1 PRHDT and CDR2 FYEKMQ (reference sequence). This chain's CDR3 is CASSERGPYEQYF. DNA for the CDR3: TGTGCCAGCAGTGAGCGGGGACCCTACGAGCAGTACTTC.

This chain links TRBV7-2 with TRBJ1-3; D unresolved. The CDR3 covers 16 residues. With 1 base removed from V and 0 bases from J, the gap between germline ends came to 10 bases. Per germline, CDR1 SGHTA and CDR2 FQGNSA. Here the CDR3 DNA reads TGTGCCAGCAGCTTAGTTGCGGAGTTCTCTGGAAACACCATATATTTT. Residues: CASSLVAEFSGNTIYF.

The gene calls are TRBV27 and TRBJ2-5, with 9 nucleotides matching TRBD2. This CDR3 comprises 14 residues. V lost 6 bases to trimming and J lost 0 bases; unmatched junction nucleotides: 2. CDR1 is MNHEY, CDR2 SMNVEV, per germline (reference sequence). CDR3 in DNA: TGTGCCAGCAGGAGACTAGCGGACCAAGAGACCCAGTACTTC. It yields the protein CASRRLADQETQYF.

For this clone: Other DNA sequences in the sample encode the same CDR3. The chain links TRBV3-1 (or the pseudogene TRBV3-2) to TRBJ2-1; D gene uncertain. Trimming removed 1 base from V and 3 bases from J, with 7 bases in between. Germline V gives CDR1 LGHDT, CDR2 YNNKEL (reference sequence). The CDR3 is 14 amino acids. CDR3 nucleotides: TGTGCCAGCAGCCAAGTCGGCGGCTACAATGAGCAGTTCTTC. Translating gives CASSQVGGYNEQFF.

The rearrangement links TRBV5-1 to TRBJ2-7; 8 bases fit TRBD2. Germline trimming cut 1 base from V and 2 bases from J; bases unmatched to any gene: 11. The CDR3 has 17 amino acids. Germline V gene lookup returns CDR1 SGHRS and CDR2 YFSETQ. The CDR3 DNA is TGCGCCAGCAGCTTGATCAGCGGGAGTATGTTAACCTACGAGCAGTACTTC. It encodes CASSLISGSMLTYEQYF.